This TCR beta chain stems from a study of blood T cell repertoires in COVID-19. The wider study: T cells, B-cell-depleted T cells, or PBMCs provided the cDNA or gDNA that served as material.

Here immunoSEQ multiplex PCR was the method, and the copy in TCRdb shows in-frame clones only, minus some. The repertoire holds approximately 36,000 clones, 85% to 90% seen once, with around a quarter in the top ten. The TCR originated in a man between 60 and 70 years old with active or convalescent COVID-19. The sample comprised peripheral blood.

CDR3 nucleotides: TGCGCCAGCAGCACCGGGACAGCTGGGGCCAACGTCCTGACTTTC. Translation: CASSTGTAGANVLTF. The chain recombines TRBV5-1 with TRBJ2-6; TRBD1 matches 7 bases. CDR1 and CDR2 (germline): SGHRS, YFSETQ. The V and J ends lost 4 bases and 2 bases, in that order; junction bases with no gene match: 3. The length of the CDR3 is 15 residues.